This TCR beta chain was identified during a study of type 1 regulatory T cells. At the level of the study: An in vitro protocol generated T-allo10, a Tr1-enriched, alloantigen-specific CD4 T cell product.

In its sample, this clonotype was seen a few times. Its specificity is not known. The CDR3 totals 17 residues. Germline trimming cut 2 bases from V and 2 bases from J; bases unmatched to any gene: 11. Germline V gives CDR1 SGHTA, CDR2 FQGNSA. MiXCR was run by TCRdb on the reads, yielding one entry per CDR3 protein. This table has tens of thousands of distinct CDR3 sequences, around half appearing once. Sequenced input: cultured T cells, either the whole culture or a sorted T cell fraction (not recorded which). This receptor was obtained from a human donor in good health. The rearrangement uses TRBV7-2 and TRBJ2-5, with 7 bases matching TRBD2. In nucleotides, the CDR3 is TGTGCCAGCAGCTTAAGGATAGGAAGAGCGGGGCAAGAGACCCAGTACTTC. This codes for CASSLRIGRAGQETQYF.